This entry lists 9 T cell receptor beta chains sequenced from one sample in a study of cytomegalovirus exposure and HLA in healthy donors. With 60 Vbeta and 13 Jbeta primers, the PCR was carried out. Sequenced by immunoSEQ multiplex PCR; TCRdb stores in-frame clones only, minus some. The sample comprises about 110,000 clones, roughly 15% of which are singletons, and about 2% rests with the top ten. Input material: PBMCs. The receptor source for this set is a woman under 30 in good health and CMV-seronegative.

The V call is TRBV5-6, the J call TRBJ2-5, with a possible D match to TRBD2 (5 bases). This CDR3 region has 15 residues. Germline V gives CDR1 SGHDT, CDR2 YYEEEE. V gave up 4 bases and J gave up 4 bases, with 17 bases separating them. The CDR3 nucleotides are TGTGCCAGCAGCGTCGGACTCCGTACCTCAGAGACCCAGTACTTC. Encoded protein: CASSVGLRTSETQYF.

The chain uses TRBV29-1 and TRBJ2-2, with 7 bases aligning to TRBD1. This CDR3 comprises 16 residues. Trimming cost V 6 bases and J 0 bases; bases outside gene matches: 10. Germline V gene sequence: CDR1 SQVTM, CDR2 ANQGSEA. The CDR3 DNA reads as TGCAGCGTCGCCGCCCCAGGGGGTGCGAACACCGGGGAGCTGTTTTTT. It yields the protein CSVAAPGGANTGELFF.

CDR3 residues: CASSLDGAAQETQYF. Here the CDR3 DNA reads TGTGCCAGCAGCCTCGATGGGGCAGCCCAAGAGACCCAGTACTTC. The chain has TRBV9 and TRBJ2-5; TRBD1 might be the D (5 bases). The CDR3 spans 15 residues. V lost 4 bases, J lost 1 base, and 14 bases lay in between. Germline values: CDR1 SGDLS, CDR2 YYNGEE. The full variable domain, its missing parts supplied by reference TRBV9 and TRBJ2-5, is DSGVTQTPKHLITATGQRVTLRCSPRSGDLSVYWYQQSLDQGLQFLIQYYNGEERAKGNILERFSAQQFPDLHSELNLSSLELGDSALYFCASSLDGAAQETQYFGPGTRLLVL.

In this sample, this clone turned up a few times. The rearrangement joins TRBV4-2 to TRBJ1-5; 7 bases match TRBD1. CDR3 length: 14 residues. The ends lost 4 bases at V and 6 bases at J; junction bases unmatched: 6. Germline V CDR1 and CDR2: LGHNA, YNFKEQ. The CDR3 spells CASSPIPGGQPQHF. CDR3 bases: TGTGCCAGCAGCCCAATACCAGGGGGTCAGCCCCAGCATTTT.

This clone was counted only a few times. The gene calls are TRBV5-4 and TRBJ2-5; 8 nucleotides line up with TRBD2. The CDR3 runs 19 residues. J was trimmed by 5 bases and V by 4 bases; bases with no gene match: 22. The germline V gene encodes CDR1 SGHNT and CDR2 YYREEE (reference sequence). The CDR3, as DNA: TGTGCCAGCAGCCCAGGCGTTCGGGCGGGGGGCCCGAGGTCGGAGACCCAGTACTTC. Amino acid sequence: CASSPGVRAGGPRSETQYF.

This clone has more than one count but fewer than ten. This chain joins TRBV5-6 and TRBJ2-7; 11 positions match TRBD1. V lost 4 bases, J lost 3 bases, and 6 bases stayed unmatched. This CDR3 is 15 amino acids long. Germline V CDR1 and CDR2: SGHDT, YYEEEE. CDR3 residues: CASSAGTGGIYEQYF. CDR3 bases: TGTGCCAGCAGCGCCGGGACAGGGGGAATCTACGAGCAGTACTTC.

The chain joins TRBV7-9 to TRBJ1-1; D call uncertain. Trimming took off 5 bases at V and 0 bases at J, with 13 bases between the two ends. Germline CDR1 reads SEHNR; CDR2 reads FQNEAQ (reference sequence). This CDR3 comprises 15 residues. CDR3 sequence: CASSLENQVNTEAFF. CDR3 DNA: TGTGCCAGCAGCCTCGAGAATCAGGTGAACACTGAAGCTTTCTTT.

The V gene is TRBV9, the J gene TRBJ2-1, with D tentatively TRBD2 (5 bases). The CDR3 consists of 15 residues. The germline V and J ends were trimmed by 4 bases and 6 bases, with 17 bases remaining between them. Looked up from germline, CDR1 is SGDLS and CDR2 is YYNGEE. The CDR3 spells CASSSGWTEGNEQFF. In DNA, the CDR3 is TGTGCCAGCAGCTCCGGTTGGACCGAGGGCAATGAGCAGTTCTTC.

In its sample, this clone was seen a few times. This chain links TRBV19 with TRBJ2-2; TRBD1 aligns across 7 bases. Germline CDR1 LNHDA, CDR2 SQIVND (reference sequence). J was trimmed by 7 bases and V by 6 bases; bases with no gene match: 5. The CDR3 consists of 13 residues. The CDR3 DNA reads as TGTGCCAGTAGGCGTACAGGGGTCGGGGAGCTGTTTTTT. Translation: CASRRTGVGELFF.